Following are 20 T cell receptor beta chains from one sample sequenced in a study of blood T cell repertoires in COVID-19. Assay: immunoSEQ multiplex PCR; the TCRdb copy retains only in-frame clones and omits some. The sample has a few hundred thousand clones, 80% to 90% seen once. The sequenced sample was PBMCs or T cells enriched from blood (not recorded which). These receptors originate from a man aged 25 to 40 with acute COVID-19.

The CDR3 nucleotides read TGTGCCAGCAGCCCTCAGGCCACAGCCCTTGGTGGCTACACCTTC. This encodes CASSPQATALGGYTF. The gene calls are TRBV27 and TRBJ1-2; no firm D call. V was shortened by 6 bases and J by 7 bases, with 21 bases between the two germline ends. The CDR3 consists of 15 residues. Per germline, CDR1 MNHEY and CDR2 SMNVEV (reference sequence).

The rearrangement joins TRBV7-6 to TRBJ2-2; 13 nucleotides match TRBD2. Per germline, CDR1 SGHVS and CDR2 FNYEAQ. With V trimmed by 3 bases and J by 7 bases, 5 bases remained unmatched. The CDR3 sequence is 16 residues long. The CDR3 sequence: CASSFGGTSGDGELFF. The CDR3, as DNA: TGTGCCAGCAGCTTCGGGGGGACTAGCGGGGACGGGGAGCTGTTTTTT.

The chain recombines TRBV18 with TRBJ2-2; TRBD1 aligns across 10 bases. Germline CDR1 is KGHSH and CDR2 is LQKENI. J lost 6 bases, V lost 3 bases, and 13 bases had no gene match. The CDR3 covers 18 residues. The CDR3 bases are TGTGCCAGCTCACCGTCTCACCACAGGACAGGGGGGTCCGGGGAGCTGTTTTTT. Its protein is CASSPSHHRTGGSGELFF.

This clone has only a few counts. The chain joins TRBV7-8 to TRBJ2-7; 12 positions match TRBD2. The CDR3 is 15 amino acids. Trimming took 1 base from V and 6 from J; bases not matched to a gene: 4. The germline CDR1 and CDR2 sequences are SGHVS and FQNEAQ. For the CDR3, the DNA is TGTGCCAGCAGCTTAGTCGCTAGCGGGGGGGGCGAGCAGTACGTC. Translation: CASSLVASGGGEQYV.

This chain links TRBV4-1 with TRBJ1-5; D perhaps matches TRBD1 (5 bases). Germline CDR1 reads MGHRA; CDR2 reads YSYEKL. The CDR3 loop spans 15 amino acids. The V gene lost 4 bases and the J gene lost 1 base, with 11 bases spanning the gap. The CDR3 protein is CASSPRDSSNQPQHF. CDR3 DNA: TGCGCCAGCAGCCCTCGAGACAGCAGCAATCAGCCCCAGCATTTT.

This rearrangement joins TRBV11-3 to TRBJ2-5, with 8 bases identical to TRBD2. V trimming: 5 bases; J trimming: 3 bases; junction bases outside the gene matches: 5. From germline, CDR1 is SGHNT and CDR2 YENEEA. This CDR3 comprises 14 residues. The DNA of the CDR3 is TGTGCCAGCAGCAAAGCGGGGGAGGAAGAGACCCAGTACTTC. Translation: CASSKAGEEETQYF.

This chain uses TRBV28 with TRBJ2-4, with 13 bases fitting TRBD2. V lost 5 bases, J lost 4 bases, and 5 bases stayed unmatched. The germline gives CDR1 MDHEN, CDR2 SYDVKM. The CDR3 is 16 residues long. The CDR3 region is CASSATSGGVKNIQYF. The CDR3 DNA reads TGTGCCAGCAGTGCCACTAGCGGGGGGGTTAAAAACATTCAGTACTTC.

The V and J genes are TRBV7-2 and TRBJ1-6, with no clear D. Germline CDR1 reads SGHTA; CDR2 reads FQGNSA. Trimming stripped 3 bases from V and 7 bases from J, with 7 bases between. There are 13 residues in the CDR3. This CDR3 is CASSLSFNSPLHF. The CDR3 DNA reads TGTGCCAGCAGCTTGAGTTTCAATTCACCCCTCCACTTT.

The V call is TRBV7-2, the J call TRBJ2-1; 7 positions match TRBD2. After removal of 7 bases from V and 8 bases from J, the junction contained 14 bases not matched to a gene. Per germline, CDR1 SGHTA and CDR2 FQGNSA. This CDR3 has 15 amino acids. CDR3 DNA: TGTGCCAGCATAACCCGGACTAGTCTAACGTATGAGCAGTTCTTC. This sequence encodes CASITRTSLTYEQFF.

The rearrangement links TRBV2 to TRBJ2-5; D unclear. The germline V gene encodes CDR1 SNHLY and CDR2 FYNNEI. Trimming took off 4 bases at V and 9 bases at J, with 18 bases between the two ends. The CDR3 spans 14 residues. The CDR3 coding sequence is TGTGCCAGCAGTGGGGCCCAGGCTCGATTGGCCCAGTACTTC. Protein: CASSGAQARLAQYF.

This clone was seen just once. V and J are TRBV5-4 and TRBJ2-3; 9 positions agree with TRBD2. Germline CDR1 and CDR2: SGHNT and YYREEE (reference sequence). The length of the CDR3 is 15 residues. V shed 1 base, J shed 2 bases, and the junction held 2 bases outside the gene matches. Here the CDR3 DNA reads TGTGCCAGCAGCTTGAAGCGGGAGGTCACAGATACGCAGTATTTT. As protein: CASSLKREVTDTQYF.

This clone was seen just once. This chain connects TRBV5-1 to TRBJ2-3; 7 nucleotides match TRBD1. Germline V gene lookup returns CDR1 SGHRS and CDR2 YFSETQ. The CDR3 contains 15 residues. The V gene end was trimmed by 2 bases and the J gene end by 2 bases; junction bases not matched to a gene: 5. The CDR3 reads CASSLSTGNTDTQYF. The CDR3 coding sequence is TGCGCCAGCAGCTTATCGACAGGGAACACAGATACGCAGTATTTT.

CDR3 coding DNA: TGTGCCAGCAGCAATGGGGTCAGGGTCGGCTCACCCCTCCACTTT. It translates to CASSNGVRVGSPLHF. The J gene is TRBJ1-6, the V gene TRBV7-8, with D possibly matching TRBD1 (5 bases). Germline V gene data show CDR1 as SGHVS and CDR2 as FQNEAQ. V gave up 5 bases and J gave up 10 bases, with 18 bases separating them. CDR3 length equals 15 residues.

V and J are TRBV4-2 and TRBJ2-3; 14 bases fit TRBD2. In germline, CDR1 is LGHNA, CDR2 YNFKEQ. J lost 1 base, V lost 4 bases, and 1 base had no gene match. The CDR3 length is 16 residues. The DNA of the CDR3 is TGTGCCAGCAGCCCGGGACTAGCGGGAGGCACAGATACGCAGTATTTT. This encodes CASSPGLAGGTDTQYF.

The chain couples TRBV7-3 to TRBJ1-2, with 7 bases identical to TRBD1. From germline, CDR1 is SGHTA and CDR2 FQGTGA. The CDR3 contains 13 residues. The ends lost 5 bases at V and 4 bases at J; junction bases unmatched: 4. CDR3 protein: CASSTGTAYGYTF. The CDR3, as DNA: TGTGCCAGCAGCACGGGGACAGCCTATGGCTACACCTTC. The whole variable domain, remainder taken from reference TRBV7-3 and TRBJ1-2, is GAGVSQTPSNKVTEKGKYVELRCDPISGHTALYWYRQSLGQGPEFLIYFQGTGAADDSGLPNDRFFAVRPEGSVSTLKIQRTERGDSAVYLCASSTGTAYGYTFGSGTRLTVV.

The rearrangement uses TRBV2 and TRBJ1-2; D is unresolved. The CDR3 is made up of 14 amino acids. Germline V gene sequence: CDR1 SNHLY, CDR2 FYNNEI. CDR3 sequence reads: CVPVVTAGRDGYTF. CDR3 sequence (DNA): TGTGTCCCGGTTGTTACGGCGGGTCGTGATGGCTACACCTTC.

The chain is built from TRBV28 and TRBJ1-6; 8 bases match TRBD1. V gave up 2 bases and J gave up 10 bases; unmatched junction bases: 16. Germline V gene lookup returns CDR1 MDHEN and CDR2 SYDVKM. The CDR3 runs to 18 residues. The CDR3 loop is CASSLNNPGGARLSPLHF. DNA of the CDR3: TGTGCCAGCAGTTTAAATAACCCAGGGGGCGCAAGGCTCTCACCCCTCCACTTT.

For the CDR3, the DNA is TGCGCCAGCGCGAAACAGGGGGGATATAATTCACCCCTCCACTTT. This encodes CASAKQGGYNSPLHF. J is TRBJ1-6 and V is TRBV5-1, with 8 bases matching TRBD1. Germline V gives CDR1 SGHRS, CDR2 YFSETQ. CDR3 length: 15 amino acids. Unmatched junction bases numbered 7, after V lost 7 bases and J lost 4 bases.

With regard to this clone: One junction end disagrees with the germline gene, perhaps due to a read error. V gene TRBV5-1 combines with J gene TRBJ1-2; tentatively, D is TRBD1 (6 bases). In germline, CDR1 is SGHRS, CDR2 YFSETQ. This CDR3 is built from 15 residues. The chain's CDR3 is CASSLEGTGSYGYTF. The CDR3 DNA follows: TGTGCCAGCAGCTTGGAAGGAACAGGGTCGTATGGCTACACCTTC. Combining the CDR3 with reference TRBV5-1 and TRBJ1-2 gives the whole variable domain KAGVTQTPRYLIKTRGQQVTLSCSPISGHRSVSWYQQTPGQGLQFLFEYFSETQRNKGNFPGRFSGRQFSNSRSEMNVSTLELGDSALYLCASSLEGTGSYGYTFGSGTRLTVV.

This chain links TRBV6-5 with TRBJ1-6; D might be TRBD1 (5 bases). Trimming stripped 8 bases from V and 0 bases from J, with 8 bases between. The CDR3 sequence is 14 residues long. Germline V gene data show CDR1 as MNHEY and CDR2 as SVGAGI. The CDR3 DNA reads TGTGCCAGCCAGGGTTCCTCCTATAATTCACCCCTCCACTTT. Amino acids: CASQGSSYNSPLHF.